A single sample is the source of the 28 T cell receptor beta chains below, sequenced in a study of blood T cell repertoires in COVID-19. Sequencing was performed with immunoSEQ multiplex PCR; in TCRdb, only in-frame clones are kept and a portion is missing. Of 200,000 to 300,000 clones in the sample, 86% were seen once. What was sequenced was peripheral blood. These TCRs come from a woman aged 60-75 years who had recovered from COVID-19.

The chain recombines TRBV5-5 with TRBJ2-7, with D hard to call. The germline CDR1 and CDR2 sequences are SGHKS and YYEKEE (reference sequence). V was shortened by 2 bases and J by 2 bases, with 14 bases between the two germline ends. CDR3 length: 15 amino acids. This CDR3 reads CASSFVRGAPYEQYF. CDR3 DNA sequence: TGTGCCAGCAGCTTTGTCCGCGGAGCCCCCTACGAGCAGTACTTC.

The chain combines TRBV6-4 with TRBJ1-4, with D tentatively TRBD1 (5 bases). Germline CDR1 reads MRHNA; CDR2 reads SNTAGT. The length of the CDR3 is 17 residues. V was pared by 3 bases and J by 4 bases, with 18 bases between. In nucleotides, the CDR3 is TGTGCCAGCAGTGATCCTGGACAAGGGGCAATTAATGAAAAACTGTTTTTT. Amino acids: CASSDPGQGAINEKLFF.

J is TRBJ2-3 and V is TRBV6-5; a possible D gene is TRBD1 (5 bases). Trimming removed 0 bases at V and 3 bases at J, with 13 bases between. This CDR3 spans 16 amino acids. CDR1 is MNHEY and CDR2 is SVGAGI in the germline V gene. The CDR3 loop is CASSYSNNQGTDTQYF. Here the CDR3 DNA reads TGTGCCAGCAGTTACTCGAACAACCAGGGAACAGATACGCAGTATTTT.

This CDR3 reads CASRTGGNYGYTF. CDR3 nucleotide sequence: TGTGCCAGCAGAACAGGGGGTAACTATGGCTACACCTTC. The chain recombines TRBV2 with TRBJ1-2, with TRBD1 matching over 8 bases. J was trimmed by 1 base and V by 6 bases; bases with no gene match: 1. The CDR3 loop spans 13 amino acids. Looked up from germline, CDR1 is SNHLY and CDR2 is FYNNEI. The variable domain in full, with the rest retrieved from reference TRBV2 and TRBJ1-2, is EPEVTQTPSHQVTQMGQEVILRCVPISNHLYFYWYRQILGQKVEFLVSFYNNEISEKSEIFDDQFSVERPDGSNFTLKIRSTKLEDSAMYFCASRTGGNYGYTFGSGTRLTVV.

DNA of the CDR3: TGCAGCGTAGAACAGGGAGGGAACACTGAAGCTTTCTTT. Its translation: CSVEQGGNTEAFF. The chain has TRBV29-1 and TRBJ1-1; possibly TRBD1 for D (6 bases). In germline, CDR1 is SQVTM, CDR2 ANQGSEA. Trimming took off 6 bases at V and 1 base at J, with 12 bases between the two ends. The CDR3 has 13 residues.

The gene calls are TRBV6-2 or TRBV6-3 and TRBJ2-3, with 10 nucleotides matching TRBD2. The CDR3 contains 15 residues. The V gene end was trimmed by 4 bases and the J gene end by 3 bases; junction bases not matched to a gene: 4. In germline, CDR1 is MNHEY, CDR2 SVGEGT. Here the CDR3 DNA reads TGTGCCAGCAGTTCGCCGGGACTAGCGACAGATACGCAGTATTTT. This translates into CASSSPGLATDTQYF.

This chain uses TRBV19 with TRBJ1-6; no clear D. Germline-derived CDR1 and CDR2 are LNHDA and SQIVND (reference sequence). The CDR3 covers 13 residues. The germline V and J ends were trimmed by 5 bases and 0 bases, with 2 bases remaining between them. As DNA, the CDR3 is TGTGCCAGTAGTCTCTCCTATAATTCACCCCTCCACTTT. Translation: CASSLSYNSPLHF.

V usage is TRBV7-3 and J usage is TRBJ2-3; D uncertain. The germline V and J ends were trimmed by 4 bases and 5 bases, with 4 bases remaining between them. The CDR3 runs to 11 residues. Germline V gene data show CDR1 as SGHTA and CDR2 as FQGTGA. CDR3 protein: CASSSEDTQYF. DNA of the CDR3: TGTGCCAGCAGCTCAGAAGATACGCAGTATTTT.

The CDR3 DNA is TGCGCCAGCAGCTTGGGGCACCAACTGAACACTGAAGCTTTCTTT. Its protein is CASSLGHQLNTEAFF. The chain has TRBV5-1 and TRBJ1-1; no definite D call. The V end was cut by 0 bases, the J end by 0 bases, with 9 bases between. This CDR3 has 15 amino acids. Per germline, CDR1 SGHRS and CDR2 YFSETQ. Full variable domain (missing parts from reference TRBV5-1 and TRBJ1-1): KAGVTQTPRYLIKTRGQQVTLSCSPISGHRSVSWYQQTPGQGLQFLFEYFSETQRNKGNFPGRFSGRQFSNSRSEMNVSTLELGDSALYLCASSLGHQLNTEAFFGQGTRLTVV.

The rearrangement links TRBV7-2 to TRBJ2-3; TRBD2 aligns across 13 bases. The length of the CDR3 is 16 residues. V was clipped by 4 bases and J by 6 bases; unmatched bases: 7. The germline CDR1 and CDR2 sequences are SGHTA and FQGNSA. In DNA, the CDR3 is TGTGCCAGCAGCTACGCCGGGACTAGCGGGGCGGATACGCAGTATTTT. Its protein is CASSYAGTSGADTQYF.

CDR3 sequence reads: CASSLLDRASNQPQHF. The DNA for the CDR3 is TGTGCCAGCAGCTTATTGGACAGGGCTAGCAATCAGCCCCAGCATTTT. The chain links TRBV7-2 to TRBJ1-5; 8 bases line up with TRBD1. V lost 2 bases and J lost 0; bases outside the gene matches: 3. Germline V gene sequence: CDR1 SGHTA, CDR2 FQGNSA. This CDR3 spans 16 amino acids.

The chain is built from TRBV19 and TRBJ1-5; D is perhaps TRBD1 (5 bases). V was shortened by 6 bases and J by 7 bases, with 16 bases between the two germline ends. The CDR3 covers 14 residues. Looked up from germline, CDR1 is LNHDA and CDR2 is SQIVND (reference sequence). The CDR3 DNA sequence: TGTGCCAGTAGGGACAACCCTCAGCGCCAGCCCCAGCATTTT. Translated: CASRDNPQRQPQHF.

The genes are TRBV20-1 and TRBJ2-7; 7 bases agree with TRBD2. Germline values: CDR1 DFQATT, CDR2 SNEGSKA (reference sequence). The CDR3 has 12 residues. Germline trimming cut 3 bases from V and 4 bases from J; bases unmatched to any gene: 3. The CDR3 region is CSASLAVYEQYF. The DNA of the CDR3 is TGCAGTGCTAGTCTAGCGGTTTACGAGCAGTACTTC.

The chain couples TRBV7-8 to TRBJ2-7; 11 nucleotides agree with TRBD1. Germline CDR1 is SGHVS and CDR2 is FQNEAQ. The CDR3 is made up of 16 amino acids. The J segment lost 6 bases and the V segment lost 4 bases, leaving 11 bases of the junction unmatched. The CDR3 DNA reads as TGTGCCAGCAGCTGGACAGGGGGCGCCGATAAAGGCGAGCAGTACTTC. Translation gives CASSWTGGADKGEQYF.

In DNA, the CDR3 is TGTGCCAGCAGTTTTTCAGTCCCTAATTCACCCCTCCACTTT. Amino acid sequence: CASSFSVPNSPLHF. The chain is built from TRBV27 and TRBJ1-6; D is undetermined. CDR3 length: 14 amino acids. Per the germline V gene, CDR1 is MNHEY and CDR2 is SMNVEV (reference sequence). V was pared by 3 bases and J by 6 bases, with 9 bases between.

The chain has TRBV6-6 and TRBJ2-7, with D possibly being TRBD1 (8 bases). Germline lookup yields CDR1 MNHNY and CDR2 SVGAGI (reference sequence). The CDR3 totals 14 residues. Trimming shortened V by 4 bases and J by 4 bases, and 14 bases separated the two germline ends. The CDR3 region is CASSSDREGYEQYF. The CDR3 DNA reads TGTGCCAGCAGTTCGGACAGGGAGGGTTACGAGCAGTACTTC.

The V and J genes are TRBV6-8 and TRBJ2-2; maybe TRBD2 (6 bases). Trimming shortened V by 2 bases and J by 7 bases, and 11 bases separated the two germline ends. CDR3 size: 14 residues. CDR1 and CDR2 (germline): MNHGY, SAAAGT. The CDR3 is CASSYPPGGGELFF. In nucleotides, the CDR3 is TGTGCCAGCAGTTACCCTCCCGGGGGCGGGGAGCTGTTTTTT.

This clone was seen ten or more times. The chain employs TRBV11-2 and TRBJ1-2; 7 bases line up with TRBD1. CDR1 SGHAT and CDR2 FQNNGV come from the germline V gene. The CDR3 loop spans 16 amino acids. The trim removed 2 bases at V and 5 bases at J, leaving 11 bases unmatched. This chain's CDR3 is CASSLNPGTDEYGYTF. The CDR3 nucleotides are TGTGCCAGCAGCTTAAACCCCGGGACAGACGAATATGGCTACACCTTC.

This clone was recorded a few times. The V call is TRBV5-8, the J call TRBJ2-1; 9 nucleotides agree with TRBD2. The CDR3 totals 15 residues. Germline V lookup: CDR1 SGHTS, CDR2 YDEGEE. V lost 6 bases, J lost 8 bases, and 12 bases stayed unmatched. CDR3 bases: TGTGCCAGCACCCCACTACGCGGGGGGGTCTATGAGCAGTTCTTC. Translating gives CASTPLRGGVYEQFF.

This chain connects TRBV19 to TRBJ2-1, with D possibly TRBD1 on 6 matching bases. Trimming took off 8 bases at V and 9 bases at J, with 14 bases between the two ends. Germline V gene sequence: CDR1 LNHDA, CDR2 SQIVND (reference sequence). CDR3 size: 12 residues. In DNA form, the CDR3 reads TGTGCCAGTTCGAGACAGGCGGGTGAGCAGTTCTTC. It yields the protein CASSRQAGEQFF.

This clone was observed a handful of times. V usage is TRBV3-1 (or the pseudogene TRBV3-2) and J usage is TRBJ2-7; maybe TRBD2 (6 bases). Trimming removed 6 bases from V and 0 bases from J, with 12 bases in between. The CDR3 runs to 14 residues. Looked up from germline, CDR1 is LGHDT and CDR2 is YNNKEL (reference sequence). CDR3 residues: CASSWAGNSYEQYF. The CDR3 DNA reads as TGTGCCAGCAGTTGGGCGGGAAACTCCTACGAGCAGTACTTC.

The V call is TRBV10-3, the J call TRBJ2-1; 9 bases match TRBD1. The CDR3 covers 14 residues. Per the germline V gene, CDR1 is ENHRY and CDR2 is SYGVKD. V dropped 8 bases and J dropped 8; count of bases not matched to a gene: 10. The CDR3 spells CAIGWTGVRDEQFF. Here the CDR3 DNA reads TGTGCCATCGGATGGACAGGGGTGAGGGATGAGCAGTTCTTC.

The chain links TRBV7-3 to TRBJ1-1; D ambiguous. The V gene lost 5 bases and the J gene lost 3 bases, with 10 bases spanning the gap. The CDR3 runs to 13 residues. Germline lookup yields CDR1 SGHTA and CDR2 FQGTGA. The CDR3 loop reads CASSRMGHTEAFF. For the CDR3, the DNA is TGTGCCAGCAGCCGGATGGGCCACACTGAAGCTTTCTTT.

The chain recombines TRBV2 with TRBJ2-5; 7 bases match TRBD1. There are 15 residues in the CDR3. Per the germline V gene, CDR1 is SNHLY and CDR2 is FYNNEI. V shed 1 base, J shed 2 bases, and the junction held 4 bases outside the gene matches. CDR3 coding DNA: TGTGCCAGCAGTGAAGTTTGGGGACAGCAAGAGACCCAGTACTTC. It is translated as CASSEVWGQQETQYF.

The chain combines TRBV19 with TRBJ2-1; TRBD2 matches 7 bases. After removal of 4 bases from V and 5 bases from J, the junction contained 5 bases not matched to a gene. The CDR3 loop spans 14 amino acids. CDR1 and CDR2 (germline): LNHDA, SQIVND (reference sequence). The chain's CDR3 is CASSSLAAHNEQFF. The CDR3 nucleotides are TGTGCCAGTAGTAGCCTAGCGGCCCACAATGAGCAGTTCTTC. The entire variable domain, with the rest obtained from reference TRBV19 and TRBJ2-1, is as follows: DGGITQSPKYLFRKEGQNVTLSCEQNLNHDAMYWYRQDPGQGLRLIYYSQIVNDFQKGDIAEGYSVSREKKESFPLTVTSAQKNPTAFYLCASSSLAAHNEQFFGPGTRLTVL.

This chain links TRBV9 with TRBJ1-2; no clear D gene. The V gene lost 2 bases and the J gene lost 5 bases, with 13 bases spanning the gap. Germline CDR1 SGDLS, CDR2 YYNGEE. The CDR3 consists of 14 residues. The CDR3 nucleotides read TGTGCCAGCAGCGTCTTGGAGGGAACGTATGGCTACACCTTC. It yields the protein CASSVLEGTYGYTF. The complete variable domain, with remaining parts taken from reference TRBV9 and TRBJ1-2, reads DSGVTQTPKHLITATGQRVTLRCSPRSGDLSVYWYQQSLDQGLQFLIQYYNGEERAKGNILERFSAQQFPDLHSELNLSSLELGDSALYFCASSVLEGTYGYTFGSGTRLTVV.

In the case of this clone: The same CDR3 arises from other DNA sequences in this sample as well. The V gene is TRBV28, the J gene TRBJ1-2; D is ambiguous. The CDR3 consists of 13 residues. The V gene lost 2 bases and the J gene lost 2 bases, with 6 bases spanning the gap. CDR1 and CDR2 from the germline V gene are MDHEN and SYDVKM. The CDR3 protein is CASSLVQNYGYTF. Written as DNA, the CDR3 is TGTGCCAGCAGTTTAGTCCAGAACTATGGCTACACCTTC.

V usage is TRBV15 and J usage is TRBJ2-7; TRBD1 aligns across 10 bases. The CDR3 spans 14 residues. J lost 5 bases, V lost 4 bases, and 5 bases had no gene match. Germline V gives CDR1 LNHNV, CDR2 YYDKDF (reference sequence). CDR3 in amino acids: CATSKPGQGNEQYF. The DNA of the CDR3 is TGTGCCACCAGCAAACCGGGACAGGGGAACGAGCAGTACTTC.